The T cell receptor beta chain under discussion was sequenced for a study of T cells in Graves' hyperthyroidism and ophthalmopathy. This clonotype was counted only a few times. Researchers took RNA transcripts and amplified the TCR beta CDR3 regions from them. First-round RT-PCR targeting the TCR CDR3 was performed with the HTBI primer set. A single record per CDR3 protein comes from TCRdb applying MiXCR to the multiplex PCR reads. The repertoire includes under 600,000 distinct CDR3 sequences, more than 15% of them detected once, and roughly 3.4% sits in the top ten. The germline gives CDR1 MNHNS, CDR2 SASEGT. V was pared by 6 bases and J by 8 bases, with 3 bases of the junction left unmatched. The CDR3 consists of 12 residues.

The sequence derives from a woman aged 40 to 50 with Graves' ophthalmopathy. The source material was blood. The chain has TRBV6-1 and TRBJ2-1, with TRBD2 matching 8 bases. DNA for the CDR3: TGTGCCAGCAGCCAGCGGGGGTATGAGCAGTTCTTC. Amino acids: CASSQRGYEQFF.